The source of this T cell receptor (beta chain) is a study of shared clonotypes between healthy human individuals. Whole-study context: The donor group consisted of a couple of women and a few men, aged 18 to 49. Overall study results and limits: At large depth, rarefaction still showed sorted-subset sequencing to be incomplete.

This clone was seen a few times. Its target is unknown. CDR3 length: 12 residues. The V and J ends lost 5 bases and 9 bases respectively, with 11 bases between them. Germline V gene data show CDR1 as MDHEN and CDR2 as SYDVKM. TCRdb's copy holds only in-frame clones and misses some; the assay was immunoSEQ multiplex PCR. The data hold under 550,000 clones, with 96% observed a single time. V and J are TRBV28 and TRBJ1-5; D gene uncertain. Sequencing was carried out using naive CD4+ T cells sorted from blood. Subset noted: CD45RA+ positively selected. This clonotype was obtained from a young woman in good health. The CDR3 here is CASSIVRLPQHF. DNA of the CDR3: TGTGCCAGCAGTATCGTACGACTGCCCCAGCATTTT.